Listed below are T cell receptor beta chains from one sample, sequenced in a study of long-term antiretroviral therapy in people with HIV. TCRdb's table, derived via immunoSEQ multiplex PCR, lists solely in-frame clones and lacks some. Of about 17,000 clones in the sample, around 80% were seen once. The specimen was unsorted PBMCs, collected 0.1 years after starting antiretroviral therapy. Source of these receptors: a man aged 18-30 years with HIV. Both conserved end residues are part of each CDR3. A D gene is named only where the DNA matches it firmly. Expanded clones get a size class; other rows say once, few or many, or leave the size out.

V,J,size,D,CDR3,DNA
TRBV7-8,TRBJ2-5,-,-,CASSPVRGETQYF,TGTGCCAGCAGCCCCGTGCGTGGAGAGACCCAGTACTTC
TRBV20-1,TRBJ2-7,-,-,CSARDVREQYF,TGCAGTGCTAGAGATGTCCGGGAGCAGTACTTC
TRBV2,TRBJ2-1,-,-,CASSATRQIGRNEQFF,TGTGCCAGCAGCGCCACGAGACAGATAGGTAGAAATGAGCAGTTCTTC
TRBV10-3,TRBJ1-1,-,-,CAISERKTGVNTEAFF,TGTGCCATCAGTGAAAGGAAAACGGGGGTGAACACTGAAGCTTTCTTT
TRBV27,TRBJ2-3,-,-,CASSPQGLSGTDTQYF,TGTGCCAGCAGTCCCCAGGGACTTTCGGGCACAGATACGCAGTATTTT
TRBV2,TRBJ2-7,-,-,CASSEGEAQPLYEQYF,TGTGCCAGCAGTGAAGGTGAGGCCCAACCCCTCTACGAGCAGTACTTC
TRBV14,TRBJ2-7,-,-,CASSLPSSYEQYF,TGTGCCAGCAGCCTCCCAAGTTCCTACGAGCAGTACTTC
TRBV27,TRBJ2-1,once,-,CASKLLGGNEQFF,TGTGCCAGCAAGCTACTCGGAGGGAATGAGCAGTTCTTC
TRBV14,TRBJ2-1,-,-,CASRGHRNEQFF,TGTGCCAGCAGGGGGCACAGGAATGAGCAGTTCTTC
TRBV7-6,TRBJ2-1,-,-,CASSLGLPGVSGEQFF,TGTGCCAGCAGCTTAGGTCTACCGGGAGTATCGGGTGAGCAGTTCTTC
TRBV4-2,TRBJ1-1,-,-,CASSQDRGLFATFF,TGTGCCAGCAGCCAAGATCGCGGCCTTTTCGCGACTTTCTTT
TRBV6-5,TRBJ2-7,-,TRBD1,CASSSPGQGAYEQYF,TGTGCCAGCAGTTCACCGGGACAGGGGGCCTACGAGCAGTACTTC
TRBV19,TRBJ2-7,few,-,CASSIDRGPYEQYF,TGTGCCAGTAGTATAGATAGAGGGCCCTACGAGCAGTACTTC
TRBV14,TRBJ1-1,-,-,CASSQARSDEAFF,TGTGCCAGCAGCCAAGCCCGCTCGGATGAAGCTTTCTTT
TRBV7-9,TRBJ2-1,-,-,CASSLVLGVPYNEQFF,TGTGCCAGCAGCTTAGTTTTGGGGGTCCCCTACAATGAGCAGTTCTTC
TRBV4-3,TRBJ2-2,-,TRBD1,CASSQEWTGATGELFF,TGCGCCAGCAGCCAAGAATGGACAGGGGCGACCGGGGAGCTGTTTTTT
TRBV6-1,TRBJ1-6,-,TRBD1,CASSDFAGTGGSPLHF,TGTGCCAGCAGTGATTTTGCCGGGACAGGGGGATCACCCCTCCACTTT
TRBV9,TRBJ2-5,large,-,CASSGETQYF,TGTGCCAGCAGCGGGGAAACCCAGTACTTC
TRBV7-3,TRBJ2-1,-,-,CASSQDPPDEQFF,TGTGCCAGCAGCCAGGACCCTCCCGATGAGCAGTTCTTC
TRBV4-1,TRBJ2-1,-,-,CASRQGKEQFF,TGCGCCAGCAGACAGGGAAAGGAGCAGTTCTTC
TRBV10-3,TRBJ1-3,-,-,CAILSGDGNTIYF,TGTGCCATCCTATCCGGGGATGGAAACACCATATATTTT
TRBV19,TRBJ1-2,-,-,CASLGRWYYGYTF,TGTGCCAGTCTCGGACGTTGGTATTATGGCTACACCTTC
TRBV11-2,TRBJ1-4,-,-,CASREGSNEKLFF,TGTGCCAGCAGGGAAGGATCTAATGAAAAACTGTTTTTT
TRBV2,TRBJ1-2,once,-,CATSVRGYGYTF,TGTGCCACTTCGGTGAGGGGCTATGGCTACACCTTC
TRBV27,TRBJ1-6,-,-,CASSLQGPFGGNSPLHF,TGTGCCAGCAGTTTACAGGGCCCATTCGGTGGTAATTCACCCCTCCACTTT
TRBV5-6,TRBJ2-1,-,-,CASSLGPTDEQFF,TGTGCCAGCAGCTTGGGGCCGACGGATGAGCAGTTCTTC
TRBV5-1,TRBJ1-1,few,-,CASSLAPDSKAFF,TGCGCCAGCAGCTTGGCCCCCGATTCTAAAGCTTTCTTT
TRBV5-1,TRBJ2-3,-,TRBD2,CASSLSSGGPDTQYF,TGCGCCAGCAGCTTGTCCAGCGGGGGGCCAGATACGCAGTATTTT
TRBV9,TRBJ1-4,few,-,CASSVDLAPTANEKLFF,TGTGCCAGCAGCGTAGATTTGGCCCCCACGGCAAATGAAAAACTGTTTTTT
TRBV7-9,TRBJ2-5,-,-,CASSNSEETQPYF,TGTGCCAGCAGCAATTCAGAGGAGACTCAGCCGTACTTC
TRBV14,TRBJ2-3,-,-,CASTSAGRDTQYF,TGTGCCAGCACGTCGGCGGGGAGGGATACGCAGTATTTT
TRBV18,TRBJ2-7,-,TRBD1,CASSSPGQSRYEQYF,TGTGCCAGCTCATCTCCGGGACAGAGCCGTTACGAGCAGTACTTC
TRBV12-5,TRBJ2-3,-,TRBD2,CASGLALAGVPDTQYF,TGTGCTAGTGGTTTGGCCCTAGCGGGGGTACCAGATACGCAGTATTTT
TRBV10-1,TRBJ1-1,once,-,CASRMTERLTTEAFF,TGCGCCAGCAGAATGACAGAGCGGTTGACCACTGAAGCTTTCTTT
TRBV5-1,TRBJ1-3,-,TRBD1,CASSLANPGTEGNTIYF,TGCGCCAGCAGCTTGGCCAACCCCGGGACAGAAGGAAACACCATATATTTT
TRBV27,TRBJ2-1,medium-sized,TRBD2,CASSFNLGRAWYNEQFF,TGTGCCAGCAGCTTCAACCTGGGGAGGGCGTGGTACAATGAGCAGTTCTTC
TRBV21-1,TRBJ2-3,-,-,CASSKRAVDRTSTDTQYF,TGTGCCAGCAGCAAGCGGGCAGTGGACAGGACTAGCACAGATACGCAGTATTTT
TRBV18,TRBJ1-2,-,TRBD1,CASSPQGADYGYTF,TGTGCCAGCTCTCCACAGGGGGCGGACTATGGCTACACCTTC
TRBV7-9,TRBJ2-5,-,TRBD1,CASSYPTGSYQETQYF,TGTGCCAGCAGCTATCCGACAGGGTCCTACCAAGAGACCCAGTACTTC
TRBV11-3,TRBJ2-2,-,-,CASQRGRDTGELFF,TGTGCCAGCCAGAGGGGCAGGGACACCGGGGAGCTGTTTTTT
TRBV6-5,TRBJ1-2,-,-,CASSYSLLMSYTF,TGTGCCAGCAGTTACTCGCTTCTGATGAGCTACACCTTC
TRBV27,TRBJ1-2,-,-,CATYGWSGYTF,TGTGCCACCTATGGATGGAGTGGCTACACCTTC
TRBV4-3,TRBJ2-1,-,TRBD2,CASSHLIGPAGGLNEQFF,TGCGCCAGCAGCCACCTGATAGGTCCAGCGGGGGGGCTGAATGAGCAGTTCTTC
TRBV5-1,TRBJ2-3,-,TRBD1,CASSQTGGAIKSTDTQYF,TGCGCCAGCAGCCAGACAGGGGGCGCGATCAAAAGCACAGATACGCAGTATTTT
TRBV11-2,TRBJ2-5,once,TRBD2,CASSLRGLAGVAQETQYF,TGTGCCAGCAGCTTGCGGGGACTAGCGGGAGTAGCGCAAGAGACCCAGTACTTC
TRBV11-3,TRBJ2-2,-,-,CASSLARTGELFF,TGTGCCAGCAGCTTAGCACGCACCGGGGAGCTGTTTTTT
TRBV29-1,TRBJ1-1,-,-,CSVEYGSGNTEAFF,TGCAGCGTTGAATATGGGTCCGGGAACACTGAAGCTTTCTTT
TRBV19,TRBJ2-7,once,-,CASSGNSDSYEQYF,TGTGCCAGTAGTGGGAACTCGGACAGCTACGAGCAGTACTTC
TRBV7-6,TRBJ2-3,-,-,CASSLVQGYTQYF,TGTGCCAGCAGCTTAGTCCAGGGCTATACGCAGTATTTT
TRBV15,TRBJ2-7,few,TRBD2,CATSFAGGYEQYF,TGTGCCACCAGTTTTGCGGGAGGGTACGAGCAGTACTTC
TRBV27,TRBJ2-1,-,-,CASGGFKQFF,TGTGCCAGCGGCGGATTTAAGCAGTTCTTC
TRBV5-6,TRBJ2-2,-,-,CASSLIPRDPGELFF,TGTGCCAGCAGCTTGATACCTAGGGATCCCGGGGAGCTGTTTTTT
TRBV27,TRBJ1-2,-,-,CASSLGGPSSYGYTF,TGTGCCAGCAGTTTAGGAGGCCCGTCCTCTTATGGCTACACCTTC
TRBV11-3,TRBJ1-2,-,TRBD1,CASPTPPDRGRGYTF,TGTGCCAGCCCTACACCACCTGACAGGGGGAGAGGCTACACCTTC
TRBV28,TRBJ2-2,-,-,CASGVRAIGELFF,TGTGCCAGCGGCGTCCGGGCAATCGGGGAGCTGTTTTTT
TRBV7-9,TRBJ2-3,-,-,CASSQGSTDTQYF,TGTGCCAGCAGCCAGGGATCCACAGATACGCAGTATTTT